A few counts support the clone carrying this T cell receptor beta chain. Its specificity is unknown. The CDR3 is 15 amino acids. Germline CDR1 is SGHTA and CDR2 is FQGNSA. Between the trimmed V and J ends, which lost 1 base and 1 base, there was a span of 10 bases. Peripheral blood, about 10 milliliters per donor, was collected. With a J-beta primer mix and a sample-barcoded 5' primer, a second PCR ran about 6 to 11 cycles. Each cDNA molecule was tagged by a template-switch adaptor that had 12 random nucleotides. TCRdb re-called the 5' RACE reads with MiXCR, one entry per CDR3 protein. The sample lists hundreds of thousands of distinct CDR3 sequences, approximately 30% seen once, with approximately 15% in the top ten. This sample was taken from a study of blood T cells in healthy people across ages. Study outcomes and limitations: Those diversity estimates obtained from one million T cells were thought to be underestimates.

Material for sequencing was blood. The clonotype comes from a woman at least 80 years old in good health. The chain is built from TRBV7-2 and TRBJ1-1; D not certain. CDR3 protein: CASSLGPEANTEAFF. In DNA, the CDR3 is TGTGCCAGCAGCTTAGGTCCGGAAGCGAACACTGAAGCTTTCTTT.